The T cell receptor beta chain under discussion was sequenced for a study of blood T cell repertoires in COVID-19. Study-level information: Whether acute or convalescent, the COVID-19 samples came from the United States, Italy and Spain. PBMCs, B-cell-depleted T cells, or T cells provided the cDNA or gDNA that made up the material.

J lost 6 bases, V lost 5 bases, and 12 bases had no gene match. The CDR3 loop spans 15 amino acids. Germline loops: CDR1 SGHAT, CDR2 FQNNGV. Produced via immunoSEQ multiplex PCR; TCRdb's table is partial and in-frame only. There are tens of thousands of clones in the sample; under 90% occur only once, and around 18% lies in the top ten. Specimen: peripheral blood. The chain couples TRBV11-2 to TRBJ2-7; 8 nucleotides align to TRBD2. The source is a woman of 80 years or more with acute or convalescent COVID-19. The CDR3 reads CASSPSGSVGGEQYF. The CDR3 bases are TGTGCCAGCAGCCCGAGCGGGAGTGTGGGAGGCGAGCAGTACTTC. The whole variable domain, remainder taken from reference TRBV11-2 and TRBJ2-7, is EAGVAQSPRYKIIEKRQSVAFWCNPISGHATLYWYQQILGQGPKLLIQFQNNGVVDDSQLPKDRFSAERLKGVDSTLKIQPAKLEDSAVYLCASSPSGSVGGEQYFGPGTRLTVT.